This T cell receptor beta chain was sequenced in a study of blood T cell repertoires in COVID-19. Overall study: PBMCs, B-cell-depleted T cells, or T cells provided the cDNA or gDNA that made up the material.

This CDR3 is 13 amino acids long. V shed 6 bases, J shed 5 bases, and the junction held 3 bases outside the gene matches. Germline loops: CDR1 SNHLY, CDR2 FYNNEI. Original processing notes: Cell counts per sample came from amplifying reference gene primers. Produced via immunoSEQ multiplex PCR; TCRdb's table is partial and in-frame only. That table gives V, J and clone size, and the DNA gave D and trimming. Here the sample spans fewer than 90,000 clones, 85% to 90% being singletons. This chain uses TRBV2 with TRBJ1-1, with 10 bases matching TRBD1. This receptor was identified in a human donor in a cohort sampled during active COVID-19. The source material was peripheral blood. The CDR3 spells CASSGQGGTEAFF. The CDR3, as DNA: TGTGCCAGCAGCGGACAGGGGGGAACTGAAGCTTTCTTT.